This passage covers 4 T cell receptor beta chains from one sample sequenced in a study of OX40 agonist ivuxolimab in advanced cancers. Assay used: immunoSEQ multiplex PCR; TCRdb lists only in-frame clones, some missing. The sample consists of some 97,000 clones, 75% to 90% of them appearing once. The starting material was CD4+ or CD8+ T cells sorted from blood, obtained in a trial of the OX40 agonist ivuxolimab. The receptors here all came from an adult with an advanced solid tumor such as melanoma, head and neck, liver or kidney cancer.

The V call is TRBV4-1, the J call TRBJ1-1; TRBD1 matches at 10 bases. Germline CDR1 and CDR2: MGHRA and YSYEKL. The CDR3 sequence is 16 residues long. V trimming: 2 bases; J trimming: 4 bases; junction bases outside the gene matches: 7. The CDR3 protein is CASSQPDRGLPTEAFF. DNA for the CDR3: TGCGCCAGCAGCCAACCCGACAGGGGGCTGCCCACTGAAGCTTTCTTT.

The chain is built from TRBV6-1 and TRBJ1-1; D possibly corresponds to TRBD1 (5 bases). With 2 bases removed from V and 4 bases from J, the gap between germline ends came to 11 bases. The CDR3 extends over 14 amino acids. CDR1 MNHNS and CDR2 SASEGT come from the germline V gene. The chain's CDR3 is CASSEKWQGTEAFF. The CDR3 coding sequence is TGTGCCAGCAGTGAAAAGTGGCAGGGCACTGAAGCTTTCTTT.

The chain is built from TRBV29-1 and TRBJ1-6; D perhaps matches TRBD1 (6 bases). V lost 7 bases to trimming and J lost 5 bases, with 15 bases between them. This CDR3 comprises 14 residues. Germline V gene lookup returns CDR1 SQVTM and CDR2 ANQGSEA. CDR3 residues: CSASGTSDNSPLHF. The CDR3 DNA follows: TGCAGCGCCTCCGGGACAAGTGATAATTCACCCCTCCACTTT.

This chain connects TRBV7-3 to TRBJ2-5, with 10 bases fitting TRBD2. Germline CDR1 SGHTA, CDR2 FQGTGA. The CDR3 is made up of 18 amino acids. Losses at the gene ends were 8 bases for V and 0 bases for J; bases not matched to a gene: 15. This chain's CDR3 is CASGRVASGSRHQETQYF. The DNA of the CDR3 is TGTGCCAGCGGGAGGGTTGCTAGCGGGAGTAGGCACCAAGAGACCCAGTACTTC.